This T cell receptor (beta chain) originates from a study of blood T cell repertoires in COVID-19. Study-wide background: The United States, Italy and Spain supplied acute and convalescent COVID-19 samples. The analysed material was cDNA or gDNA that came from T cells, B-cell-depleted T cells, or PBMCs.

Here immunoSEQ multiplex PCR was the method, and the copy in TCRdb shows in-frame clones only, minus some. The data hold about 300,000 clones, with about 91% observed a single time. In this sample, this clone turned up once. This CDR3 is built from 15 residues. The chain has TRBV21-1 and TRBJ1-5. TRBV21-1 is tagged as a pseudogene. The sequenced sample consisted of peripheral blood. The origin of this receptor is a woman younger than 45 with COVID-19, enrolled during active disease. The CDR3 loop is CASIGEFYSNQPQHF. The CDR3 nucleotides are TGTGCCAGCATCGGGGAATTTTATAGCAATCAGCCCCAGCATTTT.